A single sample is the source of the 22 T cell receptor beta chains below, sequenced in a study of Graves' ophthalmopathy and Graves' hyperthyroidism. RNA transcripts were the source from which TCR beta CDR3 regions were amplified. First-round RT-PCR relied on HTBI primers, and a second-round multiplex PCR came next. TCRdb recomputed calls from the multiplex PCR reads with MiXCR, one row per CDR3 protein. This sample has 150,000 to 200,000 distinct CDR3 sequences, with approximately 40% found just once. The specimen sequenced was peripheral blood. These receptors were taken from a man aged 25-40 years with Graves' ophthalmopathy.

This clonotype was seen repeatedly, ten times or more. V gene TRBV20-1 combines with J gene TRBJ2-7; TRBD2 might be the D (5 bases). Germline assignment: CDR1 DFQATT and CDR2 SNEGSKA (reference sequence). CDR3 size: 13 residues. V shed 1 base and J shed 5 bases, with 12 bases lying between them. Here the CDR3 reads CSARAAYGDEQYF. The CDR3 region has the DNA TGCAGTGCTAGAGCAGCGTACGGGGACGAGCAGTACTTC.

This clonotype has ten or more counts. This chain links TRBV13 with TRBJ2-7; possible D gene TRBD1, 5 bases. The CDR3 is 15 amino acids. Per the germline V gene, CDR1 is PRHDT and CDR2 is FYEKMQ (reference sequence). The V and J ends lost 2 bases and 4 bases respectively, with 15 bases between them. The CDR3 region is CASSLRGSETYEQYF. In DNA form, the CDR3 reads TGTGCCAGCAGCTTAAGGGGCAGCGAGACTTACGAGCAGTACTTC.

The chain carries TRBV6-1 and TRBJ2-7; TRBD1 might be the D (5 bases). The CDR3 length is 16 residues. The V end was cut by 2 bases, the J end by 0 bases, with 14 bases between. Germline CDR1 reads MNHNS; CDR2 reads SASEGT. The CDR3 DNA reads as TGTGCCAGCAGTGAATTAGGACATATGAGCTCCTACGAGCAGTACTTC. Protein: CASSELGHMSSYEQYF.

In its sample, this clonotype was seen many times. The J gene is TRBJ1-5, the V gene TRBV2; unclear D gene. This CDR3 has 12 amino acids. V lost 1 base and J lost 7, with 5 bases in between. In germline, CDR1 is SNHLY, CDR2 FYNNEI. CDR3 sequence (DNA): TGTGCCAGCAGTGAAGTGGCCCAGCCCCAGCATTTT. Protein product: CASSEVAQPQHF.

The V call is TRBV28, the J call TRBJ2-7; 8 nucleotides align to TRBD1. CDR1 and CDR2 from the germline V gene are MDHEN and SYDVKM. The CDR3 is 14 residues long. V shed 5 bases and J 5 bases; nucleotides not matched to a gene: 8. CDR3 in amino acids: CASSPPGQGDEQYF. CDR3 coding DNA: TGTGCCAGCAGTCCTCCCGGACAGGGTGACGAGCAGTACTTC.

The table lists this clonotype with many counts. The chain employs TRBV28 and TRBJ2-5, with a possible D match to TRBD2 (5 bases). This CDR3 comprises 14 residues. V was clipped by 6 bases and J by 3 bases, with 14 bases between them. CDR1 is MDHEN and CDR2 is SYDVKM in the germline V gene. This CDR3 reads CASSGQIGKETQYF. DNA of the CDR3: TGTGCCAGCAGCGGTCAGATCGGGAAAGAGACCCAGTACTTC.

This clonotype was seen at least ten times. The CDR3 DNA follows: TGTGCCAGCAGTGAAGAGGGACTAGCGGGAGCCGGGGAGCTGTTTTTT. Translation gives CASSEEGLAGAGELFF. The chain recombines TRBV6-1 with TRBJ2-2, with 14 bases matching TRBD2. Germline CDR1 and CDR2: MNHNS and SASEGT. Trimming took 1 base from V and 6 from J; bases not matched to a gene: 1. The CDR3 spans 16 residues.

A few counts support this clonotype. The chain couples TRBV7-8 to TRBJ2-5; 7 bases are shared with TRBD2. CDR3 length equals 15 residues. The germline V gene has CDR1 SGHVS and CDR2 FQNEAQ. The J segment lost 8 bases and the V segment lost 1 base, leaving 10 bases of the junction unmatched. CDR3 loop: CASSLVMTSRGTQYF. CDR3 nucleotides: TGTGCCAGCAGCTTAGTAATGACTAGCAGAGGAACCCAGTACTTC.

This clonotype was picked up many times. The chain has TRBV11-3 and TRBJ1-1; no clear D gene. In germline, CDR1 is SGHNT, CDR2 YENEEA. The CDR3 has 15 residues. V was pared by 1 base and J by 2 bases, with 11 bases between. The CDR3 reads CASSLGSNSNTEAFF. The CDR3 DNA reads as TGTGCCAGCAGCTTAGGCTCAAATAGTAACACTGAAGCTTTCTTT.

The chain carries TRBV2 and TRBJ1-1; D is unclear. This CDR3 comprises 11 residues. Germline-derived CDR1 and CDR2 are SNHLY and FYNNEI. Trimming removed 4 bases at V and 12 bases at J, with 12 bases between. This chain's CDR3 is CASSVNPVPFF. CDR3 nucleotide sequence: TGTGCCAGCAGTGTTAACCCAGTTCCTTTCTTT.

The genes are TRBV25-1 and TRBJ1-5; maybe TRBD1 (6 bases). This CDR3 spans 14 amino acids. The germline V gene has CDR1 MGHDK and CDR2 SYGVNS. Between the trimmed V and J ends, which lost 4 bases and 5 bases, there was a span of 12 bases. The CDR3 here is CASSGGPGDQPQHF. CDR3 coding DNA: TGTGCCAGCAGTGGGGGGCCAGGGGATCAGCCCCAGCATTTT.

This clonotype was observed many times. This chain uses TRBV27 with TRBJ2-3; 7 bases are shared with TRBD1. Germline loops: CDR1 MNHEY, CDR2 SMNVEV (reference sequence). V gave up 10 bases and J gave up 4 bases; unmatched junction bases: 5. This CDR3 region has 12 residues. The CDR3 sequence: CATLDRADTQYF. DNA for the CDR3: TGTGCCACTCTAGACAGGGCAGATACGCAGTATTTT.

The genes are TRBV6-1 and TRBJ2-5, with no clear D. The CDR3 spans 14 residues. The germline V gene has CDR1 MNHNS and CDR2 SASEGT. The V end lost 6 bases, the J end lost 2 bases, and 13 bases lay between the germline ends. The CDR3 reads CASREILGQETQYF. In nucleotides, the CDR3 is TGTGCCAGCAGGGAAATATTGGGGCAAGAGACCCAGTACTTC.

This clonotype was seen only once. The rearrangement joins TRBV6-2 or TRBV6-3 to TRBJ1-2, with no clear D. Germline V gives CDR1 MNHEY, CDR2 SVGEGT. CDR3 length: 14 amino acids. Between the trimmed V and J ends, which lost 7 bases and 0 bases, there was a span of 12 bases. CDR3 amino acids: CASNVDGSNYGYTF. DNA of the CDR3: TGTGCCAGCAACGTGGACGGATCTAACTATGGCTACACCTTC.

The genes are TRBV11-2 and TRBJ2-7; 8 bases map to TRBD1. CDR1 and CDR2 from the germline V gene are SGHAT and FQNNGV. V dropped 4 bases and J dropped 4; count of bases not matched to a gene: 6. This CDR3 has 14 amino acids. CDR3 sequence: CASSSLDRAYEQYF. DNA for the CDR3: TGTGCCAGCAGCTCCCTGGACAGGGCTTACGAGCAGTACTTC.

The rearrangement links TRBV6-2 or TRBV6-3 to TRBJ2-5; D remains ambiguous. V lost 1 base and J lost 2, with 5 bases in between. CDR1 and CDR2 (germline): MNHEY, SVGEGT. The CDR3 totals 13 residues. This CDR3 reads CASSYFSQETQYF. CDR3 DNA sequence: TGTGCCAGCAGTTACTTTAGTCAAGAGACCCAGTACTTC.

This clonotype was picked up many times. CDR3 in amino acids: CSAAQGNTEAFF. The CDR3 nucleotides are TGCAGTGCTGCCCAGGGGAACACTGAAGCTTTCTTT. This chain connects TRBV20-1 to TRBJ1-1; perhaps TRBD1 as D (5 bases). Germline lookup yields CDR1 DFQATT and CDR2 SNEGSKA (reference sequence). The CDR3 runs 12 residues. V was pared by 5 bases and J by 1 base, with 8 bases between.

V usage is TRBV20-1 and J usage is TRBJ2-7, with TRBD1 matching over 8 bases. This CDR3 spans 13 amino acids. Germline trimming cut 8 bases from V and 3 bases from J; bases unmatched to any gene: 9. Looked up from germline, CDR1 is DFQATT and CDR2 is SNEGSKA (reference sequence). CDR3 in DNA: TGCAGTCCACAGACAGGGGACGTCTACGAGCAGTACTTC. Translated: CSPQTGDVYEQYF.

This clonotype was seen a handful of times. This chain joins TRBV13 and TRBJ2-5; D ambiguous. V dropped 5 bases and J dropped 4 bases, with 8 bases sitting between them. The CDR3 has 12 residues. Germline CDR1 and CDR2: PRHDT and FYEKMQ (reference sequence). CDR3 sequence: CASSRRRETQYF. The CDR3 region has the DNA TGTGCCAGCAGCCGCCGGCGAGAGACCCAGTACTTC.

This clonotype came up many times. The chain links TRBV12-3 or TRBV12-4 to TRBJ2-7; the match to TRBD2 covers 14 bases. J gave up 2 bases and V 4 bases, and 13 bases lay outside the gene matches. The CDR3 is made up of 19 amino acids. Here the CDR3 reads CASSSGTSGRGGGPYEQYF. The CDR3, as DNA: TGTGCCAGCAGTTCCGGGACTAGCGGGAGAGGGGGCGGTCCCTACGAGCAGTACTTC.

V usage is TRBV7-2 and J usage is TRBJ1-3; unclear D gene. In germline, CDR1 is SGHTA, CDR2 FQGNSA. The length of the CDR3 is 14 residues. V lost 2 bases and J lost 1, with 6 bases in between. CDR3 region: CASSLRTSGNTIYF. The CDR3 nucleotides are TGTGCCAGCAGCTTACGGACTTCTGGAAACACCATATATTTT.

This clonotype was found many times. The chain employs TRBV30 and TRBJ2-7, with a possible D match to TRBD2 (7 bases). This CDR3 spans 14 amino acids. V lost 0 bases and J lost 4, with 13 bases in between. Germline V gene lookup returns CDR1 GTSNPN and CDR2 SVGIG (reference sequence). CDR3 residues: CAWSVGGALYEQYF. The CDR3 DNA reads TGTGCCTGGAGTGTGGGGGGGGCCTTATACGAGCAGTACTTC.